This TCR beta chain comes out of a study of chemoradiotherapy in HPV16-positive cancers. Sequencing used immunoSEQ multiplex PCR; TCRdb keeps in-frame clones, though not all of them. The repertoire holds approximately 5,900 clones, with approximately 79% as singletons. Trimming took 6 bases from V and 8 from J; bases not matched to a gene: 3. Germline loops: CDR1 LNHDA, CDR2 SQIVND (reference sequence). CDR3 size: 11 residues. Repertoires were sampled repeatedly during chemoradiotherapy. This receptor was obtained from a human donor with HPV-associated anogenital cancer. The source was tumor tissue, collected from a patient who underwent chemoradiotherapy. The V call is TRBV19, the J call TRBJ1-2; 7 bases are shared with TRBD1. The CDR3: CASSQGGGYTF. The CDR3 DNA follows: TGTGCCAGTAGCCAGGGGGGCGGCTACACCTTC.